This T cell receptor (beta chain) was profiled in a study of OX40 agonist ivuxolimab in advanced cancers. Study-level information: A diagnosis of hepatocellular carcinoma, melanoma, renal cell or head and neck cancer was present in dose-escalation patients. Study-wide findings and caveats: Expanded clones tended on average to be more numerous among CD8+ T cells than CD4+.

The CDR3 covers 15 residues. V was trimmed by 2 bases and J by 6 bases, leaving 14 bases between them. CDR1 and CDR2 from the germline V gene are MRHNA and SNTAGT. Notes on this clone: Antigen: not known.

TCRdb keeps only in-frame clones here, not all; method: immunoSEQ multiplex PCR. The sample consists of 110,000 or so clones, around 90% of them appearing once. This specimen was CD4+ or CD8+ T cells sorted from blood, taken in a trial of the OX40 agonist ivuxolimab. This sequence was found in an adult with an advanced solid tumor such as melanoma, head and neck, liver or kidney cancer. J is TRBJ2-1 and V is TRBV6-4; D perhaps matches TRBD1 (6 bases). The CDR3 spells CASSDLQGGRNEQFF. The CDR3 DNA reads as TGTGCCAGCAGTGACCTACAGGGCGGACGCAATGAGCAGTTCTTC.